Shown below are 2 T cell receptor beta chains from a single sample sequenced in a study of T cells in Graves' hyperthyroidism and ophthalmopathy. There were TCR beta CDR3 regions amplified from RNA transcripts. Researchers ran a first-round RT-PCR on the TCR CDR3 using the HTBI primer set. TCRdb passed the multiplex PCR reads through MiXCR, listing each CDR3 protein once. The table records around 450,000 distinct CDR3 sequences, roughly 13% of them present only once. The sequenced material came from blood. The receptor set was obtained from a woman younger than 35 with Graves' hyperthyroidism.

This clonotype was detected only a few times. The V and J genes are TRBV6-1 and TRBJ2-2, with 7 positions matching TRBD2. This CDR3 has 15 amino acids. J lost 7 bases, V lost 8 bases, and 13 bases had no gene match. In germline, CDR1 is MNHNS, CDR2 SASEGT. CDR3 sequence: CASREGGRASGELFF. CDR3 sequence (DNA): TGTGCCAGCCGCGAGGGTGGGAGGGCCAGCGGGGAGCTGTTTTTT.

This clonotype was recorded many times. CDR3 DNA sequence: TGTGCCAGCAGCTTGAGTCTAGCGGACGGGGAGCTGTTTTTT. It codes for CASSLSLADGELFF. The chain joins TRBV11-1 to TRBJ2-2, with 7 bases identical to TRBD2. The CDR3 has 14 residues. Losses at the gene ends were 3 bases for V and 7 bases for J; bases not matched to a gene: 5. CDR1 is SGHAT and CDR2 is FQDESV in the germline V gene (reference sequence). The full variable domain, completed using reference TRBV11-1 and TRBJ2-2, is EAEVAQSPRYKITEKSQAVAFWCDPISGHATLYWYRQILGQGPELLVQFQDESVVDDSQLPKDRFSAERLKGVDSTLKIQPAELGDSAMYLCASSLSLADGELFFGEGSRLTVL.